Listed below are T cell receptor beta chains from one sample, sequenced in a study of shared clonotypes between healthy human individuals. Clones were sequenced by immunoSEQ multiplex PCR, and TCRdb holds only the in-frame ones, with some missing. The repertoire consists of approximately 2.1 million clones, with approximately 93% occurring once and the leading ten covering 0.39%. What was sequenced was naive CD4+ T cells from PBMCs. These receptors originate from a man younger than 35 in good health. Some clones in this sample may be carry-over from other donors' samples. Both conserved end residues are part of each CDR3. Each record gives: clone size, D gene, V gene, J gene, CDR3 protein, CDR3 DNA. D genes are given only for firm matches. Clone size appears in some rows only: once, few, many, or a class for an expanded clone.

>NA|NA|TRBV11-2|TRBJ2-1
CASSLYQRFF
TGTGCCAGCAGCTTGTACCAGAGGTTCTTC
>NA|TRBD2|TRBV27|TRBJ2-7
CASSLPTSGKDEQYF
TGTGCCAGCAGTTTACCTACTAGCGGGAAGGACGAGCAGTACTTC
>NA|NA|TRBV7-3|TRBJ2-1
CASRRERWGNEQFF
TGTGCCAGCCGACGCGAAAGGTGGGGCAATGAGCAGTTCTTC
>NA|TRBD2|TRBV5-5|TRBJ2-5
CASSGRTSGQETQYF
TGTGCCAGCAGCGGGAGGACTAGCGGACAAGAGACCCAGTACTTC
>NA|NA|TRBV11-2|TRBJ1-2
CASSTVNRQANYGYTF
TGTGCCAGCAGCACCGTTAACAGGCAAGCTAACTATGGCTACACCTTC
>NA|TRBD2|TRBV6-5|TRBJ2-1
CASSYSSGRVGNEQFF
TGTGCCAGCAGTTACTCTAGCGGGAGGGTGGGCAATGAGCAGTTCTTC
>NA|NA|TRBV28|TRBJ1-5
CASSLTPYSNQPQHF
TGTGCCAGCAGTTTAACACCCTATAGCAATCAGCCCCAGCATTTT
>NA|TRBD1|TRBV7-2|TRBJ2-2
CASSLGGRGLTGELFF
TGTGCCAGCAGCTTAGGTGGCAGGGGGCTCACCGGGGAGCTGTTTTTT
>NA|NA|TRBV29-1|TRBJ2-7
CSVTLPGRGRGEQYF
TGCAGCGTTACCCTTCCGGGACGGGGAAGAGGCGAGCAGTACTTC
>NA|TRBD1|TRBV19|TRBJ1-4
CASRPGQGNEKLFF
TGTGCCAGTAGGCCGGGACAGGGTAATGAAAAACTGTTTTTT
>NA|TRBD1|TRBV5-1|TRBJ1-1
CASSFERTGDEAFF
TGCGCCAGCAGCTTCGAGCGGACAGGGGATGAAGCTTTCTTT
>NA|TRBD1|TRBV18|TRBJ1-5
CASSPMGQGARQPQHF
TGTGCCAGCTCACCAATGGGACAGGGGGCAAGGCAGCCCCAGCATTTT
>NA|TRBD1|TRBV11-2|TRBJ2-5
CASSFGQGGETQYF
TGTGCCAGCAGCTTCGGACAGGGCGGGGAGACCCAGTACTTC
>once|TRBD1|TRBV18|TRBJ1-2
CASSPPQGDYGYTF
TGTGCCAGCTCACCGCCTCAGGGGGACTATGGCTACACCTTC
>NA|NA|TRBV7-2|TRBJ1-2
CASSLGAGSSWGYTF
TGTGCCAGCAGCTTAGGGGCAGGGTCGAGTTGGGGCTACACCTTC
>NA|NA|TRBV4-1|TRBJ2-7
CASSQLGGTSEQYF
TGCGCCAGCAGCCAACTCGGAGGGACCAGCGAGCAGTACTTC
>NA|NA|TRBV18|TRBJ2-5
CASSPAVETQYF
TGTGCCAGCTCACCAGCGGTAGAGACCCAGTACTTC
>NA|NA|TRBV29-1|TRBJ2-3
CSVEDRAGGPDTQYF
TGCAGCGTTGAAGATCGGGCAGGGGGGCCAGATACGCAGTATTTT
>NA|NA|TRBV10-3|TRBJ2-1
CAISESRGGINEQFF
TGTGCCATCAGTGAGTCTAGGGGGGGTATCAATGAGCAGTTCTTC
>NA|NA|TRBV11-3|TRBJ2-3
CASSAGRSATDTQYF
TGTGCCAGCAGCGCCGGGAGATCGGCCACAGATACGCAGTATTTT
>NA|TRBD2|TRBV19|TRBJ2-7
CASSMVAGGSYEQYF
TGTGCCAGTAGTATGGTAGCGGGGGGCTCCTACGAGCAGTACTTC
>NA|TRBD2|TRBV4-3|TRBJ2-3
CASSQDHSLASGRTDTQYF
TGCGCCAGCAGCCAAGATCACAGTTTGGCTAGCGGGAGAACAGATACGCAGTATTTT
>once|NA|TRBV6-5|TRBJ1-1
CASTPGNTEAFF
TGTGCCAGCACCCCGGGGAACACTGAAGCTTTCTTT
>NA|NA|TRBV6-5|TRBJ1-4
CASRRSGVEEKLFF
TGTGCCAGCAGAAGGTCGGGGGTGGAGGAAAAACTGTTTTTT
>NA|NA|TRBV6-1|TRBJ2-1
CATFPDQSYNEQFF
TGTGCCACCTTCCCCGATCAATCCTACAATGAGCAGTTCTTC
>NA|NA|TRBV4-3|TRBJ2-7
CASSQEYVIDYEQYF
TGCGCCAGCAGCCAAGAGTATGTGATAGACTACGAGCAGTACTTC
>NA|NA|TRBV10-3|TRBJ1-2
CAISEPGKPGRRGSGVGYTF
TGTGCCATCAGTGAGCCGGGAAAACCGGGACGGAGAGGGTCCGGAGTTGGCTACACCTTC
>NA|TRBD1|TRBV10-3|TRBJ2-5
CAISPTGTGWKTQYF
TGTGCCATCAGTCCCACCGGGACAGGGTGGAAGACCCAGTACTTC
>NA|NA|TRBV4-2|TRBJ2-5
CASSYREQETQYF
TGTGCCAGCAGCTACCGGGAACAAGAGACCCAGTACTTC
>once|TRBD1|TRBV28|TRBJ2-2
CASSPDRVNTGELFF
TGTGCCAGCAGTCCGGACAGGGTGAACACCGGGGAGCTGTTTTTT